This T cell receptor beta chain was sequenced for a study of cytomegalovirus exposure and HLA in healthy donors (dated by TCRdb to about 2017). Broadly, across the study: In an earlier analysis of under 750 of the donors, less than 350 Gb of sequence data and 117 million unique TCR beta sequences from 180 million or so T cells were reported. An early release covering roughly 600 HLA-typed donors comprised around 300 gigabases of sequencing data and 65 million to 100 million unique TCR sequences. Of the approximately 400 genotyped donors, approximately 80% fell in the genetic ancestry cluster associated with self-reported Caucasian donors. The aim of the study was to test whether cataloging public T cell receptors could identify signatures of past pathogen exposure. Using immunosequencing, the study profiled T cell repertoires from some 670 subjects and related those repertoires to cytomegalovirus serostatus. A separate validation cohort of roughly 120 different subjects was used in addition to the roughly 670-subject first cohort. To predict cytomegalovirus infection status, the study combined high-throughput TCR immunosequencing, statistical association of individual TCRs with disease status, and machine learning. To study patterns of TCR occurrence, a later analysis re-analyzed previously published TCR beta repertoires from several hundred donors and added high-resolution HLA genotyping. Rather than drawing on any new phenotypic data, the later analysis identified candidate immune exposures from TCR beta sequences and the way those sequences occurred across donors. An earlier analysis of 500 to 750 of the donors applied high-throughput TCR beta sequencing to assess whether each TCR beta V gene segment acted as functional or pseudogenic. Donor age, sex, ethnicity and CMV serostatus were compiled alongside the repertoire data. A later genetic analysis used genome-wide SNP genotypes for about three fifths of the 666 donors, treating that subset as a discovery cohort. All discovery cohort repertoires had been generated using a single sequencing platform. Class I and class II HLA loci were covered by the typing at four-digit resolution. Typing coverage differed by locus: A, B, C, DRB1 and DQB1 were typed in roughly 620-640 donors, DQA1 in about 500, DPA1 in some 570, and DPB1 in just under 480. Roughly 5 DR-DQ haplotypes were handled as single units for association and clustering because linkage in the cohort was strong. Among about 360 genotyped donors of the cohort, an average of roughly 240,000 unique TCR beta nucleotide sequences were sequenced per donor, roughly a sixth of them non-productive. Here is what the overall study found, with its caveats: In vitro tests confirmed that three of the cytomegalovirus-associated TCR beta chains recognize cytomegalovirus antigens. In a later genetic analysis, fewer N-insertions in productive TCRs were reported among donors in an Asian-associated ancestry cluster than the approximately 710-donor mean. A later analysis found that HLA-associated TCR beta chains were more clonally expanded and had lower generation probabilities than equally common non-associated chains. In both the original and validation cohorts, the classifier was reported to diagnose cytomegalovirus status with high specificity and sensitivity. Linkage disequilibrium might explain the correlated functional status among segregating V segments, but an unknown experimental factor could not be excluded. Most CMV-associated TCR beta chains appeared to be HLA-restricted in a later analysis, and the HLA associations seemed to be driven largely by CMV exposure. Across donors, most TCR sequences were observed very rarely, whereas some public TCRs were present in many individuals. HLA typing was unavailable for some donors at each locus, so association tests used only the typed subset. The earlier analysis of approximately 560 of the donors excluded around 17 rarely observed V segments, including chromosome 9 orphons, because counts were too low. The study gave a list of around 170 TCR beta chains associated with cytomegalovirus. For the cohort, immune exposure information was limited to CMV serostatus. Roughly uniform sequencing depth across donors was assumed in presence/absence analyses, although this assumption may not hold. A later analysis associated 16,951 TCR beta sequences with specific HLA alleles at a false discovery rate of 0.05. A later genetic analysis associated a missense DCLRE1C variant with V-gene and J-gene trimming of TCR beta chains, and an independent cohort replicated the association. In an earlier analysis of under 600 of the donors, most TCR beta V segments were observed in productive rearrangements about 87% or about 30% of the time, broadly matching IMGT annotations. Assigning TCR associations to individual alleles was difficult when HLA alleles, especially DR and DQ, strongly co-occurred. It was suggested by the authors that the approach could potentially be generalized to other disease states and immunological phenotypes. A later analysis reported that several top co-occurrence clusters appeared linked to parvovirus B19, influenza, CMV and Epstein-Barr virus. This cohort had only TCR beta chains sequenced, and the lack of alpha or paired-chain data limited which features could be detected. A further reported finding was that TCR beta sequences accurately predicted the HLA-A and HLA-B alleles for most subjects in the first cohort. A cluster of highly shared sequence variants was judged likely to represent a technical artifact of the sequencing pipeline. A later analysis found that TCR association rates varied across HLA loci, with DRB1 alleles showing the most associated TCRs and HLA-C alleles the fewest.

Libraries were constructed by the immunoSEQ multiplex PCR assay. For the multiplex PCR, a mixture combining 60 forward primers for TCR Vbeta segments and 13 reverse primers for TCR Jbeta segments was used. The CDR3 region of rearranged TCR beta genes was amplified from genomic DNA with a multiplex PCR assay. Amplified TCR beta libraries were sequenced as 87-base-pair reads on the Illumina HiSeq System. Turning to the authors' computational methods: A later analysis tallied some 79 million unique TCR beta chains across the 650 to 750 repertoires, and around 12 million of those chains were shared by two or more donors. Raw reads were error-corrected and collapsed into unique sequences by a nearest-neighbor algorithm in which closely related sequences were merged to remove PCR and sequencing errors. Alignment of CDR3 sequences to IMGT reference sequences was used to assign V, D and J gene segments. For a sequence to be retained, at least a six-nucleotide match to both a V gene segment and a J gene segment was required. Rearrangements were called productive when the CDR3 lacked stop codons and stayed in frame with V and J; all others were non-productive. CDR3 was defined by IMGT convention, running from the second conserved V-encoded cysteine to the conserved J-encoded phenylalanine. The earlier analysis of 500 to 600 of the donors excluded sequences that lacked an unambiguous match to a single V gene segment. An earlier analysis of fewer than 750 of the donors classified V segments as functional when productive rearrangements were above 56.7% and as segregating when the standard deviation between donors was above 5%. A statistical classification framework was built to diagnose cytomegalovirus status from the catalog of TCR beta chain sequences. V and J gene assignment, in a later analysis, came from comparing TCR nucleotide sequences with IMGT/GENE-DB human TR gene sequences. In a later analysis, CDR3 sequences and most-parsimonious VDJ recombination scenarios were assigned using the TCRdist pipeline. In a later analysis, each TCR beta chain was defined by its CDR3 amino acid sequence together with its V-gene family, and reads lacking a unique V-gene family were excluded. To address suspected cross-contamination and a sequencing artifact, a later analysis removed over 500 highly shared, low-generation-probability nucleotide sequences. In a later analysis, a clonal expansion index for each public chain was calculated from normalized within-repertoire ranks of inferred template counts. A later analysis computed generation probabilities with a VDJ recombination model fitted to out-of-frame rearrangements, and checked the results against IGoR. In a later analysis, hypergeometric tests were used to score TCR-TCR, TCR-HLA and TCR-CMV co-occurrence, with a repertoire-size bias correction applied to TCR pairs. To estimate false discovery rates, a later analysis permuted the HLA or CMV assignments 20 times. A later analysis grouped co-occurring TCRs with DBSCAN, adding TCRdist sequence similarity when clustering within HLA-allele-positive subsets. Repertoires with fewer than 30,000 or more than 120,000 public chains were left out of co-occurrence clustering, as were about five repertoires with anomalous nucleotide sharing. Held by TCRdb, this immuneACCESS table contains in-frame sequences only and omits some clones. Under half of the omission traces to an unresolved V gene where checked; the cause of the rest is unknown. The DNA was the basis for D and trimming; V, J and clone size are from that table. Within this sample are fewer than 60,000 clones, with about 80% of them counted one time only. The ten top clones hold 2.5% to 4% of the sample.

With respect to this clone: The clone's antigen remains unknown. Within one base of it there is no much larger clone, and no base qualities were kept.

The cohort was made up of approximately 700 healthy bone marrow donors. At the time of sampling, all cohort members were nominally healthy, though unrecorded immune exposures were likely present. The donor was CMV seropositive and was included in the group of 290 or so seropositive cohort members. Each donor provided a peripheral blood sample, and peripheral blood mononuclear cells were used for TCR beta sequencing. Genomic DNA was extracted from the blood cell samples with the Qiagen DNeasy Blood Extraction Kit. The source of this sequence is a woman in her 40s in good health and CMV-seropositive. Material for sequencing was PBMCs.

The CDR3 here reads CASSLEARGITEAFF. In nucleotides, the sequence is TGCGCCAGCAGCTTAGAGGCCCGAGGGATCACTGAAGCTTTCTTT. This chain joins TRBV5-1 to TRBJ1-1, with the D gene too uncertain to name. Trimming at the junction amounts to 2 bases on V and 4 bases on J, and the germline ends lie 15 bases apart. From its cysteine to its phenylalanine, the CDR3 spans 15 amino acids. The read is trimmed to its CDR3 DNA, 45 bases read in frame from base 1. The germline V gene sets CDR1 to SGHRS and CDR2 to YFSETQ.